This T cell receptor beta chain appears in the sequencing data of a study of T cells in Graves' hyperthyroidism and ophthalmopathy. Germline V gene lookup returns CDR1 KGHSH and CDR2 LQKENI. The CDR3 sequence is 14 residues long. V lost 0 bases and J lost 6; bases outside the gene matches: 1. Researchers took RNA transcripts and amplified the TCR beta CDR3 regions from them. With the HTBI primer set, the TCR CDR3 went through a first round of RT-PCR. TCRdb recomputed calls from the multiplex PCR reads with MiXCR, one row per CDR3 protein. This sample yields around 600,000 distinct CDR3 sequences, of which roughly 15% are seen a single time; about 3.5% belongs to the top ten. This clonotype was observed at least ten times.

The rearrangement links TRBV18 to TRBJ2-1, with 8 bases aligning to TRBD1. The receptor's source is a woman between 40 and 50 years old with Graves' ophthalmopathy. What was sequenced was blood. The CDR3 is CASSPPTGGNEQFF. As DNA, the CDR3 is TGTGCCAGCTCACCACCCACAGGGGGCAATGAGCAGTTCTTC.